The 23 T cell receptor beta chains presented below share a single source sample, sequenced in a study of blood T cells in healthy people across ages. Through a sample-barcoded 5' primer and a J-beta primer mix, a second PCR was run for about 6 to 11 cycles. TCRdb re-called the 5' RACE reads with MiXCR, one entry per CDR3 protein. The sample shows 540,000 or so distinct CDR3 sequences, 27% of them seen only once. The sequenced sample was blood. Receptors were obtained from a woman in her 70s in good health.

This clonotype has a count of ten or more. This chain links TRBV9 with TRBJ2-1, with 11 bases matching TRBD2. The V segment lost 1 base and the J segment 4 bases; nucleotides outside the gene matches: 1. This CDR3 has 15 residues. Germline values: CDR1 SGDLS, CDR2 YYNGEE. CDR3 sequence reads: CASSVTSGGYNEQFF. The CDR3 region has the DNA TGTGCCAGCAGCGTAACTAGCGGGGGTTACAATGAGCAGTTCTTC.

This chain uses TRBV28 with TRBJ1-6; D is possibly TRBD1 (5 bases). CDR1 is MDHEN, CDR2 SYDVKM, per germline. This CDR3 is built from 15 residues. V dropped 5 bases and J dropped 7 bases, with 15 bases sitting between them. The CDR3: CASSLEGFKNSPLHF. CDR3 nucleotides: TGTGCCAGCAGTCTAGAGGGGTTCAAAAATTCACCCCTCCACTTT.

This clonotype was found a few times. The rearrangement joins TRBV7-3 to TRBJ2-5, with TRBD1 matching 12 bases. CDR1 SGHTA and CDR2 FQGTGA come from the germline V gene. The J segment lost 5 bases and the V segment lost 5 bases, leaving 9 bases of the junction unmatched. CDR3 length: 16 amino acids. CDR3 in amino acids: CASSPMGQGAGETQYF. CDR3 DNA: TGTGCCAGCAGCCCTATGGGACAGGGGGCAGGGGAGACCCAGTACTTC.

The CDR3 is CSASPTGMGTQYF. The CDR3 nucleotides are TGCAGTGCTAGCCCGACAGGGATGGGGACCCAGTACTTC. The V and J genes are TRBV20-1 and TRBJ2-5; 7 bases line up with TRBD1. The ends lost 3 bases at V and 7 bases at J; junction bases unmatched: 8. The V gene's germline CDR1 is DFQATT and CDR2 SNEGSKA (reference sequence). CDR3 length: 13 residues.

The J gene is TRBJ2-6, the V gene TRBV5-1, with D perhaps matching TRBD1 or TRBD2 (5 bases each). V was cut by 2 bases and J by 3 bases, with 9 bases left in between. The CDR3 totals 15 residues. Looked up from germline, CDR1 is SGHRS and CDR2 is YFSETQ. Here the CDR3 DNA reads TGCGCCAGCAGCTTCGAGGGGAGTGGGGCCAACGTCCTGACTTTC. Encoded protein: CASSFEGSGANVLTF.

The rearrangement links TRBV7-2 to TRBJ2-2; 7 bases are shared with TRBD1. The germline CDR1 and CDR2 sequences are SGHTA and FQGNSA. This CDR3 contains 16 residues. The ends lost 3 bases at V and 0 bases at J; junction bases unmatched: 4. CDR3 loop: CASSFRTGSNTGELFF. The CDR3 nucleotides are TGTGCCAGCAGCTTCCGGACAGGCTCGAACACCGGGGAGCTGTTTTTT. Supplemented by reference TRBV7-2 and TRBJ2-2, the full variable domain reads GAGVSQSPSNKVTEKGKDVELRCDPISGHTALYWYRQSLGQGLEFLIYFQGNSAPDKSGLPSDRFSAERTGGSVSTLTIQRTQQEDSAVYLCASSFRTGSNTGELFFGEGSRLTVL.

The chain carries TRBV7-9 and TRBJ2-5; D might be TRBD1 (6 bases). The DNA matches TRBJ2-7 better at its end, which makes the J call doubtful. Germline lookup yields CDR1 SEHNR and CDR2 FQNEAQ (reference sequence). The CDR3 runs 14 residues. Here the CDR3 DNA reads TGTGCCAGCAGCTTACTGGGGGCATCCTACGAGCAGTACTTC. It encodes CASSLLGASYEQYF.

This clonotype occurred a few times. This sequence joins TRBV18 and TRBJ2-2; TRBD2 is a possible D gene (5 bases). This CDR3 region has 14 residues. In germline, CDR1 is KGHSH, CDR2 LQKENI. Deletions cut 3 bases from V and 4 bases from J, with 9 bases between. CDR3 sequence reads: CASSPLASTGELFF. CDR3 in DNA: TGTGCCAGCTCACCTCTAGCCTCCACCGGGGAGCTGTTTTTT.

This chain uses TRBV7-2 with TRBJ2-4; D is ambiguous. With 3 bases removed from V and 7 bases from J, the gap between germline ends came to 10 bases. The CDR3 has 13 residues. CDR1 and CDR2 from the germline V gene are SGHTA and FQGNSA. The CDR3 region is CASSFSVANIQYF. CDR3 bases: TGTGCCAGCAGCTTTAGTGTGGCGAACATTCAGTACTTC. Drawing the rest from reference TRBV7-2 and TRBJ2-4, the complete variable domain is GAGVSQSPSNKVTEKGKDVELRCDPISGHTALYWYRQSLGQGLEFLIYFQGNSAPDKSGLPSDRFSAERTGGSVSTLTIQRTQQEDSAVYLCASSFSVANIQYFGAGTRLSVL.

This chain joins TRBV7-2 and TRBJ2-2; the D is unclear. The germline CDR1 and CDR2 sequences are SGHTA and FQGNSA. CDR3 length: 13 residues. V dropped 5 bases and J dropped 8 bases, with 12 bases sitting between them. The CDR3 DNA is TGTGCCAGCAGCCCTACACGTACGGGGGAGCTGTTTTTT. Protein sequence: CASSPTRTGELFF. The entire variable domain, with the rest obtained from reference TRBV7-2 and TRBJ2-2, is as follows: GAGVSQSPSNKVTEKGKDVELRCDPISGHTALYWYRQSLGQGLEFLIYFQGNSAPDKSGLPSDRFSAERTGGSVSTLTIQRTQQEDSAVYLCASSPTRTGELFFGEGSRLTVL.

This clonotype was found a few times. V usage is TRBV10-3 and J usage is TRBJ1-1, with D perhaps TRBD1 (6 bases). CDR3 length: 13 residues. The V end was cut by 2 bases, the J end by 7 bases, with 11 bases between. The V gene's germline CDR1 is ENHRY and CDR2 SYGVKD. The CDR3 DNA reads as TGTGCCATCAGTGAGGGGGGGGGCATTGAAGCTTTCTTT. Encoded protein: CAISEGGGIEAFF.

There are a few counts of this clonotype. The V call is TRBV10-3, the J call TRBJ2-1; D ambiguous. The CDR3 extends over 13 amino acids. V lost 7 bases and J lost 5, with 12 bases in between. Germline V gives CDR1 ENHRY, CDR2 SYGVKD. The CDR3, as DNA: TGTGCCATCACCCCCGTAGCAGACAATGAGCAGTTCTTC. Its protein product is CAITPVADNEQFF.

Only a few counts were recorded for this clonotype. This chain connects TRBV7-8 to TRBJ1-1; D call uncertain. The V gene lost 4 bases and the J gene lost 11 bases, with 26 bases spanning the gap. The CDR3 runs to 16 residues. Germline lookup yields CDR1 SGHVS and CDR2 FQNEAQ. CDR3 DNA: TGTGCCAGCAGCTCACGAAAGACGAACGGGCTGGGGTGGGCTTTCTTT. The encoded protein is CASSSRKTNGLGWAFF.

In its sample, this clonotype was seen a few times. The chain couples TRBV7-2 to TRBJ1-3; D is undetermined. CDR3 size: 15 residues. The germline gives CDR1 SGHTA, CDR2 FQGNSA. Between the trimmed V and J ends, which lost 2 bases and 0 bases, there was a span of 8 bases. CDR3 bases: TGTGCCAGCAGCTTAAGTATGGGCTCTGGAAACACCATATATTTT. As protein: CASSLSMGSGNTIYF.

V gene TRBV27 combines with J gene TRBJ2-5; the D gene is possibly TRBD1 (5 bases). The germline CDR1 and CDR2 sequences are MNHEY and SMNVEV (reference sequence). With 7 bases removed from V and 5 bases from J, the gap between germline ends came to 14 bases. CDR3 length: 13 residues. This chain's CDR3 is CASKRRADETQYF. Here the CDR3 DNA reads TGTGCCAGCAAGCGCAGGGCCGATGAGACCCAGTACTTC.

A few counts support this clonotype. The chain recombines TRBV6-2 or TRBV6-3 with TRBJ1-2; D uncertain. V lost 8 bases, J lost 3 bases, and 10 bases lay in between. The CDR3 length is 12 residues. Germline CDR1 is MNHEY and CDR2 is SVGEGT. The CDR3: CASANSYYGYTF. Here the CDR3 DNA reads TGTGCCAGCGCGAACTCCTACTATGGCTACACCTTC.

This clonotype was observed a handful of times. CDR3 nucleotide sequence: TGTGCCAGCAGCTTAACATGGGGGGAGCGGGAGCAGTTCTTC. This gives the protein CASSLTWGEREQFF. The rearrangement uses TRBV7-3 and TRBJ2-1, with D tentatively TRBD2 (6 bases). Germline lookup yields CDR1 SGHTA and CDR2 FQGTGA. CDR3 size: 14 residues. Trimming pared 0 bases from V and 10 bases from J, leaving 13 bases between.

The chain joins TRBV6-2 or TRBV6-3 to TRBJ2-5, with a weak D call TRBD2 (6 bases). The CDR3 length is 15 residues. Trimming removed 2 bases from V and 2 bases from J, with 12 bases in between. The germline gives CDR1 MNHEY, CDR2 SVGEGT. CDR3 in amino acids: CASSYLGLYQETQYF. The CDR3 coding sequence is TGTGCCAGCAGTTACCTTGGACTATATCAAGAGACCCAGTACTTC.

The chain combines TRBV6-5 with TRBJ1-1; no definite D call. CDR1 is MNHEY and CDR2 is SVGAGI in the germline V gene. The ends were cut back, 5 bases at V and 5 bases at J, with 15 bases in the middle. CDR3 length equals 14 residues. In DNA, the CDR3 is TGTGCCAGCAGTAACAGTCGGGGAGGGACTGAAGCTTTCTTT. As protein: CASSNSRGGTEAFF.

V gene TRBV2 combines with J gene TRBJ1-2, with a tentative D call TRBD1 (5 bases). Germline CDR1 SNHLY, CDR2 FYNNEI. Trimming shortened V by 4 bases and J by 2 bases, and 8 bases separated the two germline ends. This CDR3 contains 13 residues. CDR3 nucleotides: TGTGCCAGCAGTGTCAGGGAAAACTATGGCTACACCTTC. It encodes CASSVRENYGYTF.

This clonotype was recorded a few times. This chain uses TRBV20-1 with TRBJ2-7; D not certain. CDR1 and CDR2 from the germline V gene are DFQATT and SNEGSKA (reference sequence). The CDR3 has 10 amino acids. V was clipped by 7 bases and J by 6 bases, with 10 bases between them. CDR3 nucleotides: TGCAGTGGATTGTGGGGCGAGCAGTACTTC. Protein: CSGLWGEQYF.

This chain uses TRBV4-3 with TRBJ2-5; 11 nucleotides line up with TRBD2. Germline V CDR1 and CDR2: LGHNA, YSLEER. J lost 5 bases, V lost 0 bases, and 8 bases had no gene match. CDR3 size: 17 residues. The CDR3 here is CASSQEFLAGGGETQYF. CDR3 sequence (DNA): TGCGCCAGCAGCCAAGAGTTTCTAGCGGGGGGTGGGGAGACCCAGTACTTC.

This clonotype was observed a few times. The chain's CDR3 is CASSTRQGSTYEQYF. The CDR3 region has the DNA TGTGCCAGCAGCACTCGACAGGGGAGCACCTACGAGCAGTACTTC. The chain combines TRBV13 with TRBJ2-7; 8 bases line up with TRBD1. Losses at the gene ends were 5 bases for V and 2 bases for J; bases not matched to a gene: 8. Germline V lookup: CDR1 PRHDT, CDR2 FYEKMQ (reference sequence). This CDR3 comprises 15 residues.